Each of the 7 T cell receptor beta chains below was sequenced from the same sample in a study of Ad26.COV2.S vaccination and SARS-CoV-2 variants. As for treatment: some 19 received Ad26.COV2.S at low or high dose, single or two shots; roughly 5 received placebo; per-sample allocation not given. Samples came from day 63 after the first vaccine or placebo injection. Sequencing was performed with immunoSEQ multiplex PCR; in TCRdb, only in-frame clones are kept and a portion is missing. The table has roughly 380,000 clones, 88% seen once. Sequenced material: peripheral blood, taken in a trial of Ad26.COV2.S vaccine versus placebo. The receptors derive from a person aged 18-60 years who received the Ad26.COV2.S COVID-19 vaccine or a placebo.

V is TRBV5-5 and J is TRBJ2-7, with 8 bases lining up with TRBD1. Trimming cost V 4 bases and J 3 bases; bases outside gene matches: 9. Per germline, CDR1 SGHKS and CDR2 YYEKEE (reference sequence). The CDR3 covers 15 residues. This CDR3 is CASSTVDRAHYEQYF. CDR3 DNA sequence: TGTGCCAGCAGCACTGTGGACAGGGCCCACTACGAGCAGTACTTC.

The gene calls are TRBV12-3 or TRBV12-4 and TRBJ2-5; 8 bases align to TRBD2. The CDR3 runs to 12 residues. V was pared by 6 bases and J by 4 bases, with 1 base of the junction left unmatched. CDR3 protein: CASSGGGETQYF. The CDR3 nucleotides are TGTGCCAGCAGCGGGGGGGGAGAGACCCAGTACTTC.

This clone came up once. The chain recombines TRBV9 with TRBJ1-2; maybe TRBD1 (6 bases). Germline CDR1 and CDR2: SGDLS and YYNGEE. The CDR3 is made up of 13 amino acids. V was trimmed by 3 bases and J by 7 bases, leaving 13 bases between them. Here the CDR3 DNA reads TGTGCCAGCAGCGGATGGTACAGGGTTGGCTACACCTTC. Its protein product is CASSGWYRVGYTF.

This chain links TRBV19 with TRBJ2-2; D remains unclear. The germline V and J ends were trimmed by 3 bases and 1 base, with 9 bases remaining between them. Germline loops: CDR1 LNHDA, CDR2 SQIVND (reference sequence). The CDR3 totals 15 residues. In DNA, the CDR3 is TGTGCCAGTAGTATTGCCGGGTGGAACACCGGGGAGCTGTTTTTT. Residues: CASSIAGWNTGELFF.

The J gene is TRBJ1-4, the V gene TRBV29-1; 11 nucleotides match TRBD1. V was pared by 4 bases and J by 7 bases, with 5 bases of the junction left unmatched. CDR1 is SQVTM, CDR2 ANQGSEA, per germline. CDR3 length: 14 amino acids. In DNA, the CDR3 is TGCAGCGTTGCCAGGACAGGGGGCCCTGAAAAACTGTTTTTT. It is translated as CSVARTGGPEKLFF.

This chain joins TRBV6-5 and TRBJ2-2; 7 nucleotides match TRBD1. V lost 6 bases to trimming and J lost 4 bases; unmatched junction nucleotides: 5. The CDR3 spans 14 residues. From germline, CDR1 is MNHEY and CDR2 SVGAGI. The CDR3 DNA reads TGTGCCAGCAGGAAGGGACAGTCCACCGGGGAGCTGTTTTTT. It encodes CASRKGQSTGELFF.

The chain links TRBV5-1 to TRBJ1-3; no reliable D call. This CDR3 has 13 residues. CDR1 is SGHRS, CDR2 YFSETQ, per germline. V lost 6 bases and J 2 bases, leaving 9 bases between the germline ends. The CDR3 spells CASKSHAGNTIYF. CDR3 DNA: TGCGCCAGCAAGTCGCACGCTGGAAACACCATATATTTT.